Below are 4 T cell receptor beta chains sequenced from a single sample in a study of shared clonotypes between healthy human individuals. The assay was immunoSEQ multiplex PCR, and TCRdb's table has in-frame clones only and misses some. The table has about half a million clones, 60% to 80% seen once. The sample comprised PBMCs. The receptors were sampled from a woman in her forties in good health. Some clones in this sample may be carry-over from other donors' samples.

CDR3 loop: CASSLEGYYEQYF. For the CDR3, the DNA is TGTGCCAGCTCCCTCGAAGGGTACTACGAGCAGTACTTC. V and J are TRBV18 and TRBJ2-7; D not resolved. The CDR3 sequence is 13 residues long. CDR1 and CDR2 (germline): KGHSH, LQKENI. Trimming removed 6 bases from V and 3 bases from J, with 12 bases in between.

The rearrangement uses TRBV4-1 and TRBJ2-2; D is ambiguous. Trimming removed 0 bases at V and 5 bases at J, with 7 bases between. Germline lookup yields CDR1 MGHRA and CDR2 YSYEKL. There are 14 residues in the CDR3. CDR3 in amino acids: CASSQDMATGELFF. CDR3 sequence (DNA): TGCGCCAGCAGCCAAGATATGGCAACCGGGGAGCTGTTTTTT.

As for this clone: A clone one base away is much larger, so this may be a read error. The V call is TRBV7-2, the J call TRBJ1-5; D remains unclear. This CDR3 has 12 residues. V lost 0 bases and J 6 bases, leaving 3 bases between the germline ends. The germline gives CDR1 SGHTA, CDR2 FQGNSA. CDR3 residues: CASSLAGQPQHF. CDR3 nucleotide sequence: TGTGCCAGCAGCTTAGCCGGTCAGCCCCAGCATTTT.

The chain has TRBV5-4 and TRBJ2-2; D perhaps matches TRBD2 (5 bases). Germline V gene lookup returns CDR1 SGHNT and CDR2 YYREEE (reference sequence). The CDR3 is 15 residues long. Trimming removed 1 base at V and 1 base at J, with 8 bases between. CDR3 sequence: CASSLSSRNTGELFF. The CDR3 DNA follows: TGTGCCAGCAGCTTGTCTAGCAGGAACACCGGGGAGCTGTTTTTT.